This is a list of T cell receptor beta chains from one sample in a study of control samples from healthy donors and cancer patients. The protocol was immunoSEQ multiplex PCR, while the TCRdb copy is restricted to in-frame clones and leaves out a portion. The sample holds under 200,000 clones, about 86% seen once. Sequencing was done on a sample of blood. The receptor set was obtained from a woman aged 30 to 39 in good health. The conserved cysteine and the conserved F or W are not part of the CDR3 here.

j_gene,v_gene,CDR3aa
TRBJ1-2,TRBV30,SSRTGRSASYGYT
TRBJ2-2,TRBV3-1/TRBV3-2,ASSLGSGRRAGELF
TRBJ2-3,TRBV5-6,ASSRSSALGDTQY
TRBJ1-6,TRBV5-6,ASSRGSYNSPLH
TRBJ2-1,TRBV6-5,ASSYVGTPYNEQF
TRBJ1-3,TRBV6-6,ASSYDRPPGGNTIY
TRBJ2-3,TRBV24-1,ATEERDTDTQY
TRBJ2-7,TRBV28,ASSLLAGGDYEQY
TRBJ2-3,TRBV12-3/TRBV12-4,ASLEKHTQY
TRBJ2-3,TRBV7-2,ASSSPTSVTDTQY
TRBJ1-1,TRBV20-1,SARGGTEAF
TRBJ1-5,TRBV24-1,ATSEAESNQPQH
TRBJ2-6,TRBV6-5,GVGGLDSGANVLT
TRBJ2-5,TRBV27,ASSFRASGETQY
TRBJ1-1,TRBV6-5,ASRSGETEAF
TRBJ1-2,TRBV9,ASSVEGGGGRGYT
TRBJ2-5,TRBV9,ASSTVAAGGQEAQY
TRBJ2-2,TRBV29-1,SVEQGWTGELF
TRBJ2-1,TRBV7-2,ASSPINRPSGNEQF
TRBJ2-2,TRBV5-6,ASSFGPHTGELF
TRBJ2-2,TRBV9,ASSVVSGAPPGELF
TRBJ2-4,TRBV20-1,SASELTNIQY
TRBJ1-4,TRBV4-1,ASSQVLNRGGAGEKLF
TRBJ1-1,TRBV24-1,ATSANRDRGEAF
TRBJ1-3,TRBV10-3,AISEVGTGARDTIY
TRBJ2-4,TRBV13,ASSLSPSEGNIQY
TRBJ2-1,TRBV27,ASSPLLRQGRDNEQF
TRBJ2-4,TRBV14,ASSQEWTSGLAKNIQY
TRBJ2-7,TRBV7-2,ASSSSTGSRVPYEQY
TRBJ2-2,TRBV5-1,ASSRVGHLNTGELF
TRBJ1-1,TRBV5-6,ASSFSDRNTEAF
TRBJ1-6,TRBV5-1,ASSPIPNSPLH
TRBJ2-5,TRBV5-5,ASSRTGQETQY
TRBJ2-3,TRBV20-1,SASGGSGTDTQY
TRBJ2-1,TRBV7-6,ASSSGLPRRYEQF
TRBJ1-5,TRBV7-2,AGALQGGQPQH
TRBJ2-7,TRBV5-1,ASSLAMAAEQY
TRBJ2-3,TRBV19,ASSSATGGLAGVRKDTQY
TRBJ2-1,TRBV19,ASSANPSGSKVNEQF
TRBJ1-6,TRBV7-2,ASSPRGLGNSPLH
TRBJ2-5,TRBV7-6,ASSLADRGRLGETQY
TRBJ2-7,TRBV28,ASNIPGQFSYEQY
TRBJ1-3,TRBV11-2,ASSIVGEAWNTIY
TRBJ2-7,TRBV7-9,ASSFSGYEQY
TRBJ1-2,TRBV7-9,ASTETGGTNYGYT
TRBJ1-2,TRBV19,ASSPRRTYNYGYT
TRBJ1-3,TRBV18,ASSPRPGEISGNTIY
TRBJ1-1,TRBV12-3/TRBV12-4,ASSWGRPEAF
TRBJ2-7,TRBV7-2,ASSLGGLHSYEQY
TRBJ2-2,TRBV2,ASKTYGSGGELF
TRBJ1-4,TRBV7-9,ASSSGPEINEKLF
TRBJ2-7,TRBV5-1,ASSMTGQVTYEQY
TRBJ2-7,TRBV18,ASSPTPGQGYEQY
TRBJ2-2,TRBV7-6,ASSVAGTGPTGELF